Listed below are T cell receptor beta chains from one sample, sequenced in a study of CD8 T cells in ankylosing spondylitis. TCRdb reanalysed the 5' RACE reads using MiXCR and keeps one entry per CDR3 protein. Here the sample spans 250,000 to 300,000 distinct CDR3 sequences, 15% to 20% being singletons. Sequenced sample: blood, either unsorted or a sorted T cell fraction (not recorded which). The origin of the receptors is a male donor with ankylosing spondylitis or in good health (not recorded which). Each CDR3 is given with its conserved first and last residue. A D gene is named only where the DNA matches it firmly. For some rows the clone size is stated as once, few or many, or as a class when expanded; others skip it.

j_call	v_call	d_call	clone_size	cdr3_nt	cdr3_aa
TRBJ2-3	TRBV27	-	-	TGTGCCACCCTCAGGTTGGGCACAGATACGCAGTATTTT	CATLRLGTDTQYF
TRBJ2-1	TRBV11-3	TRBD2	-	TGTGCCAGCAGCGTGGGGGGGGATCGGGATGAGCAGTTCTTC	CASSVGGDRDEQFF
TRBJ2-2	TRBV5-6	-	-	TGTGCCAGCAGCTTTGGGAGAGACACCGGGGAGCTGTTTTTT	CASSFGRDTGELFF
TRBJ1-6	TRBV20-1	-	-	TGCAGTGCTGCCCTAGAGAACTATAATTCACCCCTCCACTTT	CSAALENYNSPLHF
TRBJ2-1	TRBV6-2/TRBV6-3	TRBD2	-	TGTGCCACCGCCGCTAAGCGGGGGTCCTCCTACAATGAGCAGTTCTTC	CATAAKRGSSYNEQFF
TRBJ2-2	TRBV19	TRBD1	-	TGTGCCAGTAGTCCTACAGGGGCTACCGGGGAGCTGTTTTTT	CASSPTGATGELFF
TRBJ1-5	TRBV20-1	TRBD1	-	TGCAGTGCTATTGTTTTGGGACAGCCCAATCAGCCCCAGCATTTT	CSAIVLGQPNQPQHF
TRBJ1-4	TRBV20-1	TRBD1	-	TGCAGTGCTAGAGGTTGGACAGGCGTTAATGAAAAACTGTTTTTT	CSARGWTGVNEKLFF
TRBJ1-4	TRBV27	-	-	TGTGCCAGCAGTTTATCCTTTCAGGGGCGGAATGAAAAACTGTTTTTT	CASSLSFQGRNEKLFF
TRBJ1-1	TRBV12-3/TRBV12-4	-	few	TGTGCCAGCAGCACAAGAGGGGGGGCTATCGAAGCTTTCTTT	CASSTRGGAIEAFF
TRBJ2-1	TRBV15	-	few	TGTGCCACCAGCACAGGGACACTCAATGAGCAGTTCTTC	CATSTGTLNEQFF
TRBJ1-2	TRBV14	-	-	TGTGCCAGCAGCCAACCATTCAACTATGGCTACACCTTC	CASSQPFNYGYTF
TRBJ1-3	TRBV28	-	-	TGTGCCAGCAGTTCCCCGACAGGATCTGGAAACACCATATATTTT	CASSSPTGSGNTIYF
TRBJ1-1	TRBV20-1	-	many	TGCAGTGCCCCCTTAGCAGGGCGGAACACTGAAGCTTTCTTT	CSAPLAGRNTEAFF
TRBJ2-5	TRBV20-1	TRBD1	-	TGCAGTGCTACAGGGACAGGGTCACAGGAGACCCAGTACTTC	CSATGTGSQETQYF
TRBJ1-2	TRBV12-3/TRBV12-4	-	few	TGTGCCAGCAGTCCCGGGACAAAAAACTATGGCTACACCTTC	CASSPGTKNYGYTF
TRBJ1-1	TRBV20-1	-	-	TGCAGTGGCGAGGCGGTGTGGAACACTGAAGCTTTCTTT	CSGEAVWNTEAFF
TRBJ1-2	TRBV20-1	-	few	TGCAGTGCTGATAAAGGCGGGGGCTACACCTTC	CSADKGGGYTF
TRBJ2-3	TRBV28	TRBD2	many	TGTGCCAGCAGTCCACCGGGACTAGCGTTTAAGTATTTT	CASSPPGLAFKYF
TRBJ2-2	TRBV6-1	-	many	TGTGCCAGCACGAGAGCTGCGAACACCGGGGAGCTGTTTTTT	CASTRAANTGELFF
TRBJ2-1	TRBV11-2	-	-	TGTGCCAGCAGCTTCGGGGGGATCCGTAACAGGGGATACAATGAGCAGTTCTTC	CASSFGGIRNRGYNEQFF
TRBJ1-4	TRBV6-1	TRBD1	-	TGTGCCAGCGGACAGGGAACGGTCTCTGAAAAACTGTTTTTT	CASGQGTVSEKLFF
TRBJ1-3	TRBV6-1	TRBD1	once	TGTGCCAGCAGTAGTACAGGGGCTGGAAACACCATATATTTT	CASSSTGAGNTIYF
TRBJ1-2	TRBV10-2	-	-	TGCGCCAGCAGTGACGGGAGGCGTGATGGCTACACCTTC	CASSDGRRDGYTF
TRBJ1-6	TRBV27	-	few	TGTGCCAGCAGTACGGGACGGTATTCACCCCTCCACTTT	CASSTGRYSPLHF
TRBJ2-5	TRBV3-1	-	few	TGTGCCAGCAGCCAAGTCCGGCGCGAGACCCAGTACTTC	CASSQVRRETQYF
TRBJ2-3	TRBV28	TRBD1	few	TGTGCCAGCAGTGTCACCGGGACAGGGCGCACAGATACGCAGTATTTT	CASSVTGTGRTDTQYF
TRBJ2-2	TRBV28	-	few	TGTGCCAGCACCCCGGACCCGGACACCGGGGAGCTGTTTTTT	CASTPDPDTGELFF
TRBJ1-4	TRBV19	-	-	TGTGCCAGTAGTATCCCCCAGAATGAAAAACTGTTTTTT	CASSIPQNEKLFF
TRBJ2-1	TRBV19	-	-	TGTGCCAGTAGTATAGGACGGAGGGCTGAGCAGTTCTTC	CASSIGRRAEQFF
TRBJ2-2	TRBV7-9	TRBD1	-	TGTGCCAGCAGCTGGACAGGTTCGAACACCGGGGAGCTGTTTTTT	CASSWTGSNTGELFF
TRBJ1-5	TRBV28	TRBD1	few	TGTGCCAGCAGAAAACGGACAGGACAGTATAGCAATCAGCCCCAGCATTTT	CASRKRTGQYSNQPQHF
TRBJ2-3	TRBV2	TRBD2	few	TGTGCCAGCAGACCGGGACTAGTGGATACGCAGTATTTT	CASRPGLVDTQYF
TRBJ1-2	TRBV7-9	-	-	TGTGCCAGCAGCTTAGGATACTATGGCTACACCTTC	CASSLGYYGYTF
TRBJ2-6	TRBV20-1	-	few	TGCAGTGCAACCGACAGGCCCTCTGGGGCCAACGTCCTGACTTTC	CSATDRPSGANVLTF
TRBJ1-6	TRBV20-1	-	-	TGCAGTGCTAGAGGAGTCTCAAGGGGCAGTTCACCCCTCCACTTT	CSARGVSRGSSPLHF
TRBJ2-3	TRBV6-4	-	few	TGTGCCAGCAGTACAGGGAACCCAGGAGCAGATACGCAGTATTTT	CASSTGNPGADTQYF
TRBJ2-5	TRBV6-1	-	-	TGTGCCAGCAGTGAAGAGCTAGCCAGGATTAAGTTATCGACCCAGTACTTC	CASSEELARIKLSTQYF
TRBJ2-5	TRBV20-1	TRBD1	-	TGCAGTGCTAGACGGGACAGGGGTCGGCAAGAGACCCAGTACTTC	CSARRDRGRQETQYF
TRBJ2-2	TRBV20-1	TRBD1	few	TGCAGTGCTAGACGGCCAGGGGGCCGCACCGGGGAGCTGTTTTTT	CSARRPGGRTGELFF
TRBJ2-1	TRBV12-3/TRBV12-4	-	few	TGTGCCAGCAGTTTAGAGCGCGGGAAGCAGTTCTTC	CASSLERGKQFF
TRBJ2-3	TRBV20-1	-	-	TGCAGTGCTGGGACACCTAGCACAGATACGCAGTATTTT	CSAGTPSTDTQYF
TRBJ2-3	TRBV12-3/TRBV12-4	TRBD2	few	TGTGCCAGCAGTTTTGGGGCGGGAGGAGGAGATACGCAGTATTTT	CASSFGAGGGDTQYF
TRBJ1-2	TRBV29-1	-	-	TGCAGCGTTCCACGAGCAGGGGAGGGTGGCTACACCTTC	CSVPRAGEGGYTF
TRBJ2-2	TRBV21-1	-	-	TGTGCCAGCAGCGGGTCTCCCATCTATCCAGCGGGAGGGAGCACCGGGGAGCTGTTTTTT	CASSGSPIYPAGGSTGELFF
TRBJ2-1	TRBV24-1	-	few	TGTGCCACCAGTGCCGTGGACACGTACAATGAGCAGTTCTTC	CATSAVDTYNEQFF
TRBJ2-1	TRBV12-3/TRBV12-4	-	-	TGTGCCAGCAGTTTAGCTAGGAATGAGCAGTTCTTC	CASSLARNEQFF
TRBJ2-3	TRBV10-3	TRBD2	many	TGTGCCATCATGGGAAAGACTAGCGGGACTAGCACAGATACGCAGTATTTT	CAIMGKTSGTSTDTQYF
TRBJ2-1	TRBV6-6	TRBD2	few	TGTGCCAGCAGTACCCCTGCTAGCGGGAGACCTTACAATGAGCAGTTCTTC	CASSTPASGRPYNEQFF
TRBJ1-1	TRBV6-1	-	-	TGTGCCAGCAGTGGCCAGGGACGGCCGAACACTGAAGCTTTCTTT	CASSGQGRPNTEAFF
TRBJ2-3	TRBV7-3	TRBD2	many	TGTGCCAGCAGCTTAAAGTCTGGGCTAGCGGGGCCTCCGAAAGATACGCAGTATTTT	CASSLKSGLAGPPKDTQYF
TRBJ1-4	TRBV7-9	-	-	TGTGCCAGCAGCTCCGGGAGGGCTAATGAAAAACTGTTTTTT	CASSSGRANEKLFF